This record concerns one T cell receptor (beta chain) sequence. Its target is unknown. Trimming left V 5 bases short and J 6 bases short, with 7 bases between. Germline V lookup: CDR1 SEHNR, CDR2 FQNEAQ (reference sequence). The CDR3 runs to 11 residues. The sample comes from a study of T cells after yellow fever vaccination. Whole-study context: Low-cell-number fractions underwent preparation using SMART-Seq v4 Ultra Low Input. The study, taken as a whole, reports: Overlap between CD4 and CD8 compartments was detected for a small share of clonotypes. Within FACS-sorted repertoires, abundant clonotypes contaminating from the bulk population could be present.

UMIs were added to TCR cDNA along with a universal primer site when it was made by 5'RACE template switching. TCRdb called the 5' RACE reads again in MiXCR, with one record for every CDR3 protein. The sample lists 360,000 or so distinct CDR3 sequences; 9.5% to 13% were seen once. Specimen: PBMCs, collected on the day of the first yellow fever vaccination. This TCR derives from a man in his late teens or twenties who received the YFV17D yellow fever vaccine. The rearrangement links TRBV7-9 to TRBJ1-1; no reliable D call. In DNA, the CDR3 is TGTGCCAGCAGCCCCAGTTCTGAAGCTTTCTTT. As protein: CASSPSSEAFF.